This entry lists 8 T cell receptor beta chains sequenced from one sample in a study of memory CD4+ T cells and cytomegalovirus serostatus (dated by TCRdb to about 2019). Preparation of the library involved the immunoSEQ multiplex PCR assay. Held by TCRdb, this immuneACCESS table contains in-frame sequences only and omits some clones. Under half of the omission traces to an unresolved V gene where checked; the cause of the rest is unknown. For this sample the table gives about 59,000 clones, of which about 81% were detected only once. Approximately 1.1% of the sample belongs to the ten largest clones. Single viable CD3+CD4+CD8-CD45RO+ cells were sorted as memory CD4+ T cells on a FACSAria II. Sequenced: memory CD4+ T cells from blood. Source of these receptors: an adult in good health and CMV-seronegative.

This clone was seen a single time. CDR3 sequence reads: CSVVGAGGPVGNYGYTF. The CDR3 bases are TGCAGCGTGGTGGGGGCAGGGGGCCCGGTAGGGAACTATGGCTACACCTTC. V and J are TRBV29-1 and TRBJ1-2; 8 positions agree with TRBD1. The V and J ends lost 6 bases and 2 bases, in that order; junction bases with no gene match: 17. Germline CDR1 SQVTM, CDR2 ANQGSEA. The CDR3 spans 17 residues.

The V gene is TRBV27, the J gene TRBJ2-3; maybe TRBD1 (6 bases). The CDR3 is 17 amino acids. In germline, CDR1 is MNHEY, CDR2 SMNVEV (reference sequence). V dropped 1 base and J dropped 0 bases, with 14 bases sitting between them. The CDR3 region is CASSLYGTPGSTDTQYF. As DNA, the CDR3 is TGTGCCAGCAGTTTATATGGGACACCAGGCAGCACAGATACGCAGTATTTT.

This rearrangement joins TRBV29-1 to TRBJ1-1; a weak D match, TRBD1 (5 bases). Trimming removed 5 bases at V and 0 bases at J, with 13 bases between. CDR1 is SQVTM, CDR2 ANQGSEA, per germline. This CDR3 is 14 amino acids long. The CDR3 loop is CSVSDSWVNTEAFF. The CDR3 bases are TGCAGCGTTTCCGACAGCTGGGTGAACACTGAAGCTTTCTTT.

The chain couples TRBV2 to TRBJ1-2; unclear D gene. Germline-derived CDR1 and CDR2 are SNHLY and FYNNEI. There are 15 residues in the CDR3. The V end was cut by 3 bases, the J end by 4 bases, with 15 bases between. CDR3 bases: TGTGCCAGCAGTGACAGTTTGGGAGGGAGCTATGGCTACACCTTC. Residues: CASSDSLGGSYGYTF.

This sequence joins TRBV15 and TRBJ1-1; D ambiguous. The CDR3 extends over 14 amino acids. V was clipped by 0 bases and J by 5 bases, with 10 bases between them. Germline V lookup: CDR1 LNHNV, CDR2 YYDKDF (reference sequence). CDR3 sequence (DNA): TGTGCCACCAGCAGAGATGTCCTCGTGACTGAAGCTTTCTTT. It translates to CATSRDVLVTEAFF. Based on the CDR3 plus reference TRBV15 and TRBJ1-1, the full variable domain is DAMVIQNPRYQVTQFGKPVTLSCSQTLNHNVMYWYQQKSSQAPKLLFHYYDKDFNNEADTPDNFQSRRPNTSFCFLDIRSPGLGDTAMYLCATSRDVLVTEAFFGQGTRLTVV.

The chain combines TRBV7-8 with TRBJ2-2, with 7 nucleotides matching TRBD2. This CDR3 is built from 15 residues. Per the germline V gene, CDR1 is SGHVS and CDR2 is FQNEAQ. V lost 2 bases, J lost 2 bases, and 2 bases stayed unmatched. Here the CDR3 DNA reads TGTGCCAGCAGCTTAAGGGAGGGAAACACCGGGGAGCTGTTTTTT. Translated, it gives CASSLREGNTGELFF.

The CDR3 reads CASSDVAGANEQFF. CDR3 DNA: TGCGCCAGCAGTGATGTAGCGGGAGCGAATGAGCAGTTCTTC. The rearrangement joins TRBV10-1 to TRBJ2-1, with TRBD2 matching 9 bases. V shed 3 bases and J 7 bases; nucleotides not matched to a gene: 4. The CDR3 has 14 residues. Germline V gene data show CDR1 as WNHNN and CDR2 as SYGVQD (reference sequence).

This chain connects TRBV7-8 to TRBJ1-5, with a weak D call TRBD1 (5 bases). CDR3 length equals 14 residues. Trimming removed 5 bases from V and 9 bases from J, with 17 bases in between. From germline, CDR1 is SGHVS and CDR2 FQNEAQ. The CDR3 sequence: CASSPGHGDGPQHF. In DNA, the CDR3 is TGTGCCAGCAGCCCGGGCCATGGGGACGGGCCCCAGCATTTT.